This TCR beta chain was obtained from a study of blood T cells in healthy people across ages. Study-level findings and limits: A greater number of naive CD4+ cells and higher diversity distinguished long-lived donors from aged donors. CMV infection status of these donors was not known.

Germline CDR1 MNHEY, CDR2 SMNVEV (reference sequence). The CDR3 covers 14 residues. Through a sample-barcoded 5' primer and a J-beta primer mix, a second PCR was run for roughly 6 to 11 cycles. Each cDNA molecule received a tag from a template-switch adaptor that had 12 random nucleotides. TCRdb used MiXCR to reprocess the 5' RACE reads, holding one entry per CDR3 protein. This table has fewer than 800,000 distinct CDR3 sequences, approximately 49% appearing once. Ten milliliters of peripheral blood were drawn from each donor. As for this clonotype: The antigen is not known. One end of the junction varies from germline; a read error may be responsible.

The V gene is TRBV27, the J gene TRBJ2-5, with TRBD2 identical over 10 bases. The sequencing input was blood. This receptor was taken from a woman aged 60-75 years in good health. Here the CDR3 DNA reads TGTGCCAACAGTACAGGACTAGCGGAAGAGACCCAGTACTTC. Translating it yields CANSTGLAEETQYF.